This TCR beta chain was sequenced in a study of blood T cell repertoires in COVID-19. The wider study: COVID-19 samples collected from the United States, Italy and Spain covered acute and convalescent phases. Nucleic acid was either cDNA or gDNA, and it came from T cells, B-cell-depleted T cells, or PBMCs.

In the original analysis: Estimation of nucleated cell counts relied on the amplification of reference gene primers. This table comes from immunoSEQ multiplex PCR, and its TCRdb copy is limited to in-frame clones, with some not included. V and J calls and clone size follow that table, whereas D and trimming were derived from the DNA. The sample records approximately 190,000 clones, more than 70% being singletons. Germline trimming cut 7 bases from V and 4 bases from J; bases unmatched to any gene: 8. Germline V gene lookup returns CDR1 MGHDK and CDR2 SYGVNS. The length of the CDR3 is 14 residues. The rearrangement uses TRBV25-1 and TRBJ1-1, with 8 bases fitting TRBD1. The sequence was collected from a woman between 35 and 50 years old who had recovered from COVID-19. Sequencing used peripheral blood. The CDR3 here is CASKTGASPTEAFF. CDR3 DNA: TGTGCCAGCAAGACAGGGGCCTCCCCCACTGAAGCTTTCTTT.